The 23 T cell receptor beta chains below were found in one sample sequenced in a study of Ad26.COV2.S vaccination and SARS-CoV-2 variants. The protocol was immunoSEQ multiplex PCR, while the TCRdb copy is restricted to in-frame clones and leaves out a portion. The repertoire consists of 350,000 to 400,000 clones, with about nine tenths occurring once and the leading ten covering approximately 3.7%. Treatment of the sample: some 19 received Ad26.COV2.S at low or high dose, single or two shots; roughly 5 received placebo; per-sample allocation not given. Collection of the samples took place on day 63 after the first injection of vaccine or placebo. Sequenced here: peripheral blood, sampled in a trial of Ad26.COV2.S vaccine versus placebo. These receptors were collected from a person aged 18 to 59 who received the Ad26.COV2.S COVID-19 vaccine or a placebo.

V and J are TRBV11-2 and TRBJ1-6; perhaps TRBD1 as D (5 bases). CDR1 SGHAT and CDR2 FQNNGV come from the germline V gene. With 3 bases removed from V and 4 bases from J, the gap between germline ends came to 7 bases. The CDR3 length is 14 residues. As DNA, the CDR3 is TGTGCCAGCAGCTTCGGGGGGTATAATTCACCCCTCCACTTT. It encodes CASSFGGYNSPLHF.

V is TRBV6-5 and J is TRBJ1-3, with TRBD1 matching over 8 bases. V lost 6 bases and J lost 4; bases outside the gene matches: 8. CDR3 size: 15 residues. Germline CDR1 MNHEY, CDR2 SVGAGI. CDR3 DNA sequence: TGTGCCAGCAGACAAACAGGGGGACAAGGAAACACCATATATTTT. This encodes CASRQTGGQGNTIYF.

The chain couples TRBV9 to TRBJ2-3; D may be TRBD2 (6 bases). Germline V gene data show CDR1 as SGDLS and CDR2 as YYNGEE. Between the trimmed V and J ends, which lost 0 bases and 1 base, there was a span of 12 bases. The CDR3 is made up of 16 amino acids. CDR3 loop: CASSVADASGTDTQYF. DNA for the CDR3: TGTGCCAGCAGCGTAGCTGATGCTAGCGGCACAGATACGCAGTATTTT.

This clone was recorded only once. This chain links TRBV5-1 with TRBJ2-5; D possibly corresponds to TRBD2 (5 bases). Germline values: CDR1 SGHRS, CDR2 YFSETQ. The CDR3 has 13 amino acids. Trimming took off 4 bases at V and 4 bases at J, with 11 bases between the two ends. The CDR3 DNA reads TGCGCCAGCAGCCTGGGGAGCCTAGAGACCCAGTACTTC. Protein product: CASSLGSLETQYF.

The chain combines TRBV19 with TRBJ2-2, with TRBD1 matching 9 bases. Losses at the gene ends were 3 bases for V and 5 bases for J; bases not matched to a gene: 4. From germline, CDR1 is LNHDA and CDR2 SQIVND (reference sequence). CDR3 length equals 15 residues. The CDR3 region has the DNA TGTGCCAGTAGTATGACAGGGGGAGCTACCGGGGAGCTGTTTTTT. This encodes CASSMTGGATGELFF.

V gene TRBV6-5 combines with J gene TRBJ2-7, with D uncertain. Deletions cut 8 bases from V and 1 base from J, with 18 bases between. The length of the CDR3 is 15 residues. Germline values: CDR1 MNHEY, CDR2 SVGAGI. Here the CDR3 reads CASLPWPAVSYEQYF. CDR3 DNA sequence: TGTGCCAGCCTTCCTTGGCCGGCCGTATCCTACGAGCAGTACTTC.

This clone was seen just once. The chain couples TRBV4-1 to TRBJ1-5; D is ambiguous. The CDR3 extends over 18 amino acids. Between the trimmed V and J ends, which lost 1 base and 0 bases, there was a span of 16 bases. Looked up from germline, CDR1 is MGHRA and CDR2 is YSYEKL. The CDR3 spells CASSQVAWQRISNQPQHF. As DNA, the CDR3 is TGCGCCAGCAGCCAAGTAGCGTGGCAGCGGATTAGCAATCAGCCCCAGCATTTT.

The chain joins TRBV7-2 to TRBJ1-6; 7 bases align to TRBD1. The CDR3 is made up of 15 amino acids. V lost 5 bases, J lost 11 bases, and 12 bases stayed unmatched. Per germline, CDR1 SGHTA and CDR2 FQGNSA. The CDR3 spells CASSPNRGVGAPLHF. The CDR3 region has the DNA TGTGCCAGCAGCCCAAACAGGGGAGTGGGGGCACCCCTCCACTTT.

The chain links TRBV7-8 to TRBJ2-5; the match to TRBD2 covers 8 bases. This CDR3 has 15 amino acids. Looked up from germline, CDR1 is SGHVS and CDR2 is FQNEAQ. Trimming removed 2 bases from V and 4 bases from J; junction bases left unmatched: 6. The CDR3 DNA follows: TGTGCCAGCAGCTTATGGCGGGGGGCCGGAGAGACCCAGTACTTC. Its translation: CASSLWRGAGETQYF.

This clone has a handful of counts. The chain joins TRBV2 to TRBJ1-1, with D possibly TRBD1 on 5 matching bases. The CDR3 length is 16 residues. V dropped 5 bases and J dropped 1 base, with 17 bases sitting between them. Germline CDR1 is SNHLY and CDR2 is FYNNEI. CDR3 protein: CASSKEVPRGNTEAFF. The CDR3 region has the DNA TGTGCCAGCAGTAAGGAGGTTCCAAGGGGGAACACTGAAGCTTTCTTT.

The DNA for the CDR3 is TGTGCCAGCAGCTTAGTTAGAACGTTCACAGATACGCAGTATTTT. This translates into CASSLVRTFTDTQYF. The gene calls are TRBV7-2 and TRBJ2-3; no clear D. The CDR3 runs 15 residues. Trimming removed 1 base from V and 2 bases from J, with 10 bases in between. Per germline, CDR1 SGHTA and CDR2 FQGNSA.

This clone has only one observation. This chain joins TRBV7-8 and TRBJ1-2; D is undetermined. V was pared by 4 bases and J by 8 bases, with 20 bases between. The CDR3 totals 15 residues. The germline CDR1 and CDR2 sequences are SGHVS and FQNEAQ. Here the CDR3 DNA reads TGTGCCAGCAGCTCCGAAAGGTCGCATTCGTCCGGCTACACCTTC. This encodes CASSSERSHSSGYTF. Together with reference TRBV7-8 and TRBJ1-2, the CDR3 gives the full variable domain: GAGVSQSPRYKVAKRGQDVALRCDPISGHVSLFWYQQALGQGPEFLTYFQNEAQLDKSGLPSDRFFAERPEGSVSTLKIQRTQQEDSAVYLCASSSERSHSSGYTFGSGTRLTVV.

J is TRBJ2-7 and V is TRBV5-1; D call uncertain. CDR1 is SGHRS, CDR2 YFSETQ, per germline. Deletions cut 8 bases from V and 1 base from J, with 16 bases between. The CDR3 extends over 14 amino acids. The chain's CDR3 is CASPPASASYEQYF. In nucleotides, the CDR3 is TGCGCCAGTCCTCCCGCTTCAGCTTCCTACGAGCAGTACTTC.

This rearrangement joins TRBV4-1 to TRBJ1-2; D uncertain. Germline V lookup: CDR1 MGHRA, CDR2 YSYEKL. Between the trimmed V and J ends, which lost 2 bases and 4 bases, there was a span of 11 bases. The CDR3 is 14 residues long. CDR3: CASSQPGSGYGYTF. In DNA form, the CDR3 reads TGCGCCAGCAGCCAACCGGGTTCCGGCTATGGCTACACCTTC.

This clone has a handful of counts. This sequence joins TRBV2 and TRBJ2-3; possibly TRBD2 for D (6 bases). The V end was cut by 1 base, the J end by 9 bases, with 11 bases between. This CDR3 region has 13 residues. Per germline, CDR1 SNHLY and CDR2 FYNNEI. CDR3 DNA: TGTGCCAGCAGTGAAGAGGGCGGGACCACGCAGTATTTT. It encodes CASSEEGGTTQYF. Variable domain in full (rest from reference TRBV2 and TRBJ2-3): EPEVTQTPSHQVTQMGQEVILRCVPISNHLYFYWYRQILGQKVEFLVSFYNNEISEKSEIFDDQFSVERPDGSNFTLKIRSTKLEDSAMYFCASSEEGGTTQYFGPGTRLTVL.

This chain uses TRBV19 with TRBJ1-5; D is perhaps TRBD1 (6 bases). The CDR3 covers 14 residues. Trimming took off 3 bases at V and 7 bases at J, with 13 bases between the two ends. The V gene's germline CDR1 is LNHDA and CDR2 SQIVND (reference sequence). The CDR3 region has the DNA TGTGCCAGTAGTATCTCAGGGGATGAGCAGCCCCAGCATTTT. It yields the protein CASSISGDEQPQHF.

The rearrangement uses TRBV28 and TRBJ1-5, with D perhaps matching TRBD1 (5 bases). V lost 6 bases to trimming and J lost 0 bases, with 6 bases between them. The V gene's germline CDR1 is MDHEN and CDR2 SYDVKM. This CDR3 contains 13 residues. The CDR3 DNA sequence: TGTGCCAGCAGGACAGATAGCAATCAGCCCCAGCATTTT. Translating gives CASRTDSNQPQHF.

This chain uses TRBV27 with TRBJ1-4; unclear D gene. This CDR3 spans 13 amino acids. Germline loops: CDR1 MNHEY, CDR2 SMNVEV (reference sequence). V gave up 11 bases and J gave up 8 bases, with 18 bases separating them. As DNA, the CDR3 is TGTGCCGCTGCTCGGACCTCGTCGGAAAAACTGTTTTTT. Its protein is CAAARTSSEKLFF. The variable domain in full, with the rest retrieved from reference TRBV27 and TRBJ1-4, is EAQVTQNPRYLITVTGKKLTVTCSQNMNHEYMSWYRQDPGLGLRQIYYSMNVEVTDKGDVPEGYKVSRKEKRNFPLILESPSPNQTSLYFCAAARTSSEKLFFGSGTQLSVL.

This rearrangement joins TRBV6-2 or TRBV6-3 to TRBJ2-2, with D perhaps TRBD1 or TRBD2 (5 bases each). Trimming left V 4 bases short and J 7 bases short, with 16 bases between. CDR3 size: 15 residues. Germline assignment: CDR1 MNHEY and CDR2 SVGEGT. This chain's CDR3 is CASSSGTSWVGELFF. In nucleotides, the CDR3 is TGTGCCAGCAGTTCCGGGACCTCGTGGGTCGGGGAGCTGTTTTTT.

J is TRBJ1-2 and V is TRBV2, with TRBD1 matching 9 bases. With V trimmed by 7 bases and J by 4 bases, 13 bases remained unmatched. In germline, CDR1 is SNHLY, CDR2 FYNNEI. This CDR3 has 16 residues. The CDR3 coding sequence is TGTGCCAGCACCCGGGACAGGGTCTCTCTCGTCTATGGCTACACCTTC. Its translation: CASTRDRVSLVYGYTF.

This clone was detected once. This chain links TRBV9 with TRBJ2-3; 8 bases match TRBD2. The CDR3 is 15 residues long. With 0 bases clipped from V and 5 bases from J, the junction kept 5 bases outside the gene matches. In germline, CDR1 is SGDLS, CDR2 YYNGEE. In DNA, the CDR3 is TGTGCCAGCAGCGTAGGTGTAGCGGGACAAGATACGCAGTATTTT. This sequence encodes CASSVGVAGQDTQYF.

The chain couples TRBV7-9 to TRBJ2-2; TRBD1 matches at 7 bases. The CDR3 is 15 residues long. Per germline, CDR1 SEHNR and CDR2 FQNEAQ (reference sequence). V was clipped by 5 bases and J by 7 bases; unmatched bases: 10. CDR3 sequence reads: CASSLTQGRDGELFF. For the CDR3, the DNA is TGTGCCAGCAGCCTGACACAGGGGCGAGACGGGGAGCTGTTTTTT.

The chain recombines TRBV6-5 with TRBJ2-7, with TRBD2 matching 7 bases. Germline V CDR1 and CDR2: MNHEY, SVGAGI. The CDR3 extends over 15 amino acids. V shed 0 bases and J 6 bases; nucleotides not matched to a gene: 8. The CDR3 spells CASSYSFYGGSEQYF. The CDR3 bases are TGTGCCAGCAGTTACTCATTTTACGGGGGGAGCGAGCAGTACTTC.